This is a list of T cell receptor beta chains from one sample in a study of T cell repertoires in cytomegalovirus infection. TCRdb analysed the reads with MiXCR anew, one entry per CDR3 protein. The top ten clones hold 1.5% to 2% of a sample with some 220,000 distinct CDR3 sequences, 12% of them seen once. The sequenced material came from PBMCs. These receptor sequences come from a human donor in good health (CMV status not recorded). Some clones in this sample may be carry-over from other donors' samples. Both conserved end residues are part of each CDR3. Each record gives: D gene, clone size, V gene, J gene, CDR3 protein, CDR3 DNA. A D gene is named only where the DNA matches it firmly. Clone size is stated in some rows and not others, as once, few, many or a class when expanded.

d_gene: .
abundance: many
v_gene: TRBV2
j_gene: TRBJ1-3
CDR3aa: CASNKGEGNTIYF
CDR3nt: TGTGCCAGCAACAAAGGGGAAGGAAACACCATATATTTT

d_gene: .
abundance: few
v_gene: TRBV6-2/TRBV6-3
j_gene: TRBJ1-5
CDR3aa: CASSYQQGWKQPQHF
CDR3nt: TGTGCCAGCAGTTACCAGCAGGGGTGGAAACAGCCCCAGCATTTT

d_gene: .
abundance: few
v_gene: TRBV5-4
j_gene: TRBJ1-2
CDR3aa: CASSPVGQPRDHGYTF
CDR3nt: TGTGCCAGCAGCCCGGTAGGACAGCCTCGGGATCATGGCTACACCTTC

d_gene: .
abundance: many
v_gene: TRBV27
j_gene: TRBJ1-5
CDR3aa: CASRHRAAGQPQHF
CDR3nt: TGTGCCAGCAGGCACCGGGCCGCGGGGCAGCCCCAGCATTTT

d_gene: TRBD1
abundance: once
v_gene: TRBV20-1
j_gene: TRBJ1-1
CDR3aa: CSARGRTGTNTEAFF
CDR3nt: TGCAGTGCTAGAGGCCGGACAGGGACGAACACTGAAGCTTTCTTT

d_gene: .
abundance: .
v_gene: TRBV18
j_gene: TRBJ2-7
CDR3aa: CASSPRRYEQYF
CDR3nt: TGTGCCAGCTCACCACGGAGGTACGAGCAGTACTTC

d_gene: .
abundance: few
v_gene: TRBV28
j_gene: TRBJ1-5
CDR3aa: CASRDQGGQPQHF
CDR3nt: TGTGCCAGCAGGGACCAGGGAGGACAGCCCCAGCATTTT

d_gene: TRBD1
abundance: many
v_gene: TRBV7-2
j_gene: TRBJ1-4
CDR3aa: CASNLGTGGEKLFF
CDR3nt: TGTGCCAGCAACCTCGGGACAGGCGGTGAAAAACTGTTTTTT

d_gene: TRBD2
abundance: .
v_gene: TRBV6-2/TRBV6-3
j_gene: TRBJ2-3
CDR3aa: CASSPRTSGGHTDTQYF
CDR3nt: TGTGCCAGCAGCCCTAGGACTAGCGGGGGCCACACAGATACGCAGTATTTT

d_gene: .
abundance: .
v_gene: TRBV28
j_gene: TRBJ1-5
CDR3aa: CATCLDKGVAYQPQHF
CDR3nt: TGTGCCACCTGTTTGGACAAGGGGGTTGCCTATCAGCCCCAGCATTTT

d_gene: .
abundance: .
v_gene: TRBV5-1
j_gene: TRBJ1-1
CDR3aa: CASSLEYRDLGAFF
CDR3nt: TGCGCCAGCAGCTTGGAATATAGGGACCTGGGGGCTTTCTTT

d_gene: .
abundance: many
v_gene: TRBV7-8
j_gene: TRBJ1-2
CDR3aa: CASSLVGLESGYTF
CDR3nt: TGTGCCAGCAGCTTAGTGGGACTTGAGAGTGGCTACACCTTC

d_gene: .
abundance: .
v_gene: TRBV29-1
j_gene: TRBJ2-5
CDR3aa: CSVDTGETQYF
CDR3nt: TGCAGCGTCGACACTGGGGAGACCCAGTACTTC

d_gene: TRBD1
abundance: .
v_gene: TRBV2
j_gene: TRBJ1-5
CDR3aa: CASSPATGRNQPQHF
CDR3nt: TGTGCCAGCAGTCCCGCGACAGGGCGCAATCAGCCCCAGCATTTT

d_gene: .
abundance: .
v_gene: TRBV5-4
j_gene: TRBJ2-1
CDR3aa: CASSVQGRGLGEQFF
CDR3nt: TGTGCCAGCAGCGTGCAAGGCAGGGGTCTCGGTGAGCAGTTCTTC

d_gene: .
abundance: few
v_gene: TRBV28
j_gene: TRBJ2-3
CDR3aa: CASSAPAVREHRDTQYF
CDR3nt: TGTGCCAGCAGTGCACCCGCTGTGCGGGAACATCGGGATACGCAGTATTTT

d_gene: .
abundance: many
v_gene: TRBV7-9
j_gene: TRBJ1-1
CDR3aa: CASSLARVSGEAFF
CDR3nt: TGTGCCAGCAGCTTAGCGCGAGTATCTGGTGAAGCTTTCTTT